What follows are 15 T cell receptor beta chains derived from one specimen sequenced in a study of T cell responses to AZD1222 COVID-19 vaccine. TCRdb's table, derived via immunoSEQ multiplex PCR, lists solely in-frame clones and lacks some. This table has around 120,000 clones, under 85% appearing once. Sequencing was performed on peripheral blood, taken on day 0 of AZD1222 vaccination. These receptors originate from an adult in good health.

This chain links TRBV4-2 with TRBJ1-5; the D is unclear. CDR1 and CDR2 (germline): LGHNA, YNFKEQ. The CDR3 is 15 residues long. Between the trimmed V and J ends, which lost 0 bases and 0 bases, there was a span of 6 bases. The CDR3 is CASSQEHTSNQPQHF. The DNA of the CDR3 is TGTGCCAGCAGCCAAGAACACACTAGCAATCAGCCCCAGCATTTT.

The chain uses TRBV11-2 and TRBJ1-1; D may be TRBD1 (6 bases). CDR1 and CDR2 (germline): SGHAT, FQNNGV. Trimming left V 9 bases short and J 0 bases short, with 14 bases between. CDR3 length: 14 residues. The chain's CDR3 is CASKRDTLNTEAFF. The DNA for the CDR3 is TGTGCCAGTAAACGGGACACCTTGAACACTGAAGCTTTCTTT.

This clone was observed a few times. The chain employs TRBV15 and TRBJ2-3; D is possibly TRBD2 (5 bases). CDR1 is LNHNV and CDR2 is YYDKDF in the germline V gene (reference sequence). V dropped 4 bases and J dropped 6 bases, with 11 bases sitting between them. The CDR3 consists of 13 residues. DNA of the CDR3: TGTGCCACCAGCACTCCAACGGGGGATACGCAGTATTTT. It codes for CATSTPTGDTQYF.

The J gene is TRBJ1-5, the V gene TRBV27; TRBD1 matches at 7 bases. After removal of 4 bases from V and 11 bases from J, the junction contained 14 bases not matched to a gene. Germline loops: CDR1 MNHEY, CDR2 SMNVEV (reference sequence). The CDR3 contains 15 residues. CDR3 sequence: CASSSRQGLGKTQHF. The CDR3 DNA sequence: TGTGCCAGCAGTTCTCGACAGGGCCTAGGTAAGACCCAGCATTTT.

To note about this clone: At one of its ends the junction is not consistent with the germline gene, which may arise from a read error. The rearrangement links TRBV5-1 to TRBJ1-2, with D perhaps TRBD1 (6 bases). The CDR3 totals 15 residues. Per germline, CDR1 SGHRS and CDR2 YFSETQ. CDR3 sequence (DNA): TGCGCCAGCAGATTGGCGCCGGGACACCAGTATGGCTACACCTTC. Its translation: CASRLAPGHQYGYTF.

The gene calls are TRBV7-9 and TRBJ2-7, with D possibly TRBD2 on 6 matching bases. Germline V gene data show CDR1 as SEHNR and CDR2 as FQNEAQ (reference sequence). The V gene lost 1 base and the J gene lost 3 bases, with 7 bases spanning the gap. The CDR3 is 13 residues long. CDR3 protein: CASSLGGVYEQYF. For the CDR3, the DNA is TGTGCCAGCAGCTTAGGGGGGGTCTACGAGCAGTACTTC.

J is TRBJ2-4 and V is TRBV12-3 or TRBV12-4, with 8 bases lining up with TRBD2. Trimming took 6 bases from V and 6 from J; bases not matched to a gene: 4. CDR3 size: 13 residues. The CDR3: CASRLAGVNIQYF. The CDR3 DNA reads TGTGCCAGCAGGCTAGCGGGCGTAAACATTCAGTACTTC.

The rearrangement links TRBV20-1 to TRBJ2-1; 11 bases fit TRBD2. Germline trimming cut 3 bases from V and 7 bases from J; bases unmatched to any gene: 8. The CDR3 is made up of 15 amino acids. Germline CDR1 reads DFQATT; CDR2 reads SNEGSKA (reference sequence). CDR3 nucleotides: TGCAGTGCTAGTCGAGGGCGACTAGCGGGGAATGAGCAGTTCTTC. Its protein product is CSASRGRLAGNEQFF.

J is TRBJ2-5 and V is TRBV7-8; either TRBD1 or TRBD2 may supply D (6 bases each). The CDR3 covers 18 residues. Trimming removed 5 bases at V and 2 bases at J, with 24 bases between. Germline CDR1 and CDR2: SGHVS and FQNEAQ. CDR3 in amino acids: CASSPWGEGGWVQETQYF. The CDR3 DNA is TGTGCCAGCAGCCCCTGGGGGGAAGGGGGTTGGGTGCAAGAGACCCAGTACTTC.

V usage is TRBV28 and J usage is TRBJ1-2, with a tentative D call TRBD1 (6 bases). CDR3 length: 11 amino acids. Germline loops: CDR1 MDHEN, CDR2 SYDVKM. Trimming removed 6 bases from V and 11 bases from J, with 13 bases in between. CDR3 sequence: CASRDSRSYTF. The CDR3 DNA reads as TGTGCCAGCAGGGACAGTCGTTCTTACACCTTC.

The J gene is TRBJ1-2, the V gene TRBV3-1 (or the pseudogene TRBV3-2); TRBD1 matches 8 bases. Looked up from germline, CDR1 is LGHDT and CDR2 is YNNKEL (reference sequence). With 4 bases clipped from V and 2 bases from J, the junction kept 3 bases outside the gene matches. CDR3 size: 14 residues. In DNA, the CDR3 is TGTGCCAGCAGCCGGCGGACAGGGAACTATGGCTACACCTTC. It yields the protein CASSRRTGNYGYTF.

This sequence joins TRBV4-1 and TRBJ1-6; D is ambiguous. Germline V lookup: CDR1 MGHRA, CDR2 YSYEKL. V lost 3 bases to trimming and J lost 8 bases, with 11 bases between them. The CDR3 has 14 residues. CDR3 DNA: TGCGCCAGCAGCCAGGAAGCGGGTTATTCACCCCTCCACTTT. This codes for CASSQEAGYSPLHF.

In this sample, this clone turned up a few times. V is TRBV19 and J is TRBJ1-2; the D gene is possibly TRBD1 (6 bases). This CDR3 has 15 residues. Germline CDR1 is LNHDA and CDR2 is SQIVND (reference sequence). Trimming left V 3 bases short and J 8 bases short, with 19 bases between. CDR3 residues: CASSMGIDTTGGYTF. CDR3 coding DNA: TGTGCCAGTAGTATGGGAATAGACACTACAGGGGGCTACACCTTC.

The chain joins TRBV3-1 (or the pseudogene TRBV3-2) to TRBJ2-5, with 11 bases matching TRBD2. CDR1 is LGHDT and CDR2 is YNNKEL in the germline V gene (reference sequence). This CDR3 comprises 17 residues. With V trimmed by 4 bases and J by 5 bases, 12 bases remained unmatched. The CDR3 DNA sequence: TGTGCCAGCAGCCCGGGCCGGGTAGCGGGGGGGCGTGAGACCCAGTACTTC. This sequence encodes CASSPGRVAGGRETQYF.

The V call is TRBV27, the J call TRBJ2-7; D perhaps matches TRBD1 (5 bases). The CDR3 loop spans 14 amino acids. V lost 2 bases and J lost 3, with 11 bases in between. Germline lookup yields CDR1 MNHEY and CDR2 SMNVEV (reference sequence). DNA for the CDR3: TGTGCCAGCAGTTTAAGGCCCCAGGGCTACGAGCAGTACTTC. This sequence encodes CASSLRPQGYEQYF.